What follows are 20 T cell receptor beta chains derived from one specimen sequenced in a study of siplizumab effects on memory and regulatory T cells. Assay: immunoSEQ multiplex PCR; the TCRdb copy retains only in-frame clones and omits some. The table includes 50,000 to 55,000 clones, 95% to 98% detected once. Input material: naive CD4+ T cells sorted from blood. The origin of the receptors is a human donor in good health.

The chain links TRBV6-5 to TRBJ2-7; TRBD1 agrees at 8 bases. CDR1 and CDR2 (germline): MNHEY, SVGAGI. The CDR3 has 13 residues. The CDR3 reads CASHGTGEYEQYF. DNA of the CDR3: TGTGCGAGTCATGGGACAGGTGAATACGAGCAGTACTTC.

This sequence joins TRBV11-2 and TRBJ2-4; D is undetermined. Per the germline V gene, CDR1 is SGHAT and CDR2 is FQNNGV. The CDR3 runs 16 residues. Trimming pared 5 bases from V and 0 bases from J, leaving 14 bases between. In nucleotides, the CDR3 is TGTGCCAGCAGCCACAGATGTCGGATAGCCAAAAACATTCAGTACTTC. Translation gives CASSHRCRIAKNIQYF.

This chain joins TRBV30 and TRBJ1-1; 10 positions match TRBD1. The CDR3 runs 13 residues. J gave up 5 bases and V 7 bases, and 7 bases lay outside the gene matches. CDR1 GTSNPN and CDR2 SVGIG come from the germline V gene (reference sequence). CDR3 DNA sequence: TGTGCCTTGACAGGGGGCGAAGGAACTGAAGCTTTCTTT. Its protein is CALTGGEGTEAFF.

The chain recombines TRBV18 with TRBJ2-7, with D tentatively TRBD2 (6 bases). Trimming shortened V by 6 bases and J by 9 bases, and 18 bases separated the two germline ends. From germline, CDR1 is KGHSH and CDR2 LQKENI. The CDR3 is 13 amino acids. The CDR3, as DNA: TGTGCCAGCTCCCCATCTGCGGGACTCAGGCAGTACTTC. This gives the protein CASSPSAGLRQYF.

This sequence joins TRBV9 and TRBJ2-7, with 7 positions matching TRBD1. The CDR3 contains 15 residues. Germline CDR1 and CDR2: SGDLS and YYNGEE. Losses at the gene ends were 4 bases for V and 0 bases for J; bases not matched to a gene: 7. As DNA, the CDR3 is TGTGCCAGCAGCCTCCGGGACAGCAGCTCCTACGAGCAGTACTTC. It is translated as CASSLRDSSSYEQYF. Using reference TRBV9 and TRBJ2-7 for the parts outside the CDR3, the full variable domain is DSGVTQTPKHLITATGQRVTLRCSPRSGDLSVYWYQQSLDQGLQFLIQYYNGEERAKGNILERFSAQQFPDLHSELNLSSLELGDSALYFCASSLRDSSSYEQYFGPGTRLTVT.

The chain couples TRBV27 to TRBJ2-6; possibly TRBD1 for D (5 bases). Germline V gene sequence: CDR1 MNHEY, CDR2 SMNVEV (reference sequence). With 8 bases removed from V and 4 bases from J, the gap between germline ends came to 18 bases. The CDR3 is 16 amino acids. This CDR3 is CASQGLTLRGANVLTF. CDR3 bases: TGTGCCAGCCAGGGCCTGACGCTTAGGGGGGCCAACGTCCTGACTTTC.

V gene TRBV5-1 combines with J gene TRBJ1-2; the D is unclear. The V end lost 0 bases, the J end lost 5 bases, and 11 bases lay between the germline ends. CDR3 length: 14 residues. The germline V gene has CDR1 SGHRS and CDR2 YFSETQ. CDR3 in DNA: TGCGCCAGCAGCTTGGGGGAAAAACTTTATGGCTACACCTTC. Translated: CASSLGEKLYGYTF.

The chain uses TRBV21-1 and TRBJ1-5. TRBV21-1 is a pseudogene segment. This CDR3 contains 14 residues. The CDR3 region is CASSKGSSNQPQHF. CDR3 nucleotide sequence: TGTGCCAGCAGCAAAGGAAGTAGCAATCAGCCCCAGCATTTT.

The chain carries TRBV5-1 and TRBJ2-7; TRBD2 matches at 14 bases. Trimming cost V 4 bases and J 6 bases; bases outside gene matches: 6. Germline V gives CDR1 SGHRS, CDR2 YFSETQ. CDR3 length: 15 amino acids. The CDR3 here is CASSPGTSGRGEQYF. The CDR3 DNA is TGCGCCAGCAGCCCAGGGACTAGCGGGAGAGGCGAGCAGTACTTC.

The V and J genes are TRBV4-1 and TRBJ1-5; 7 nucleotides align to TRBD1. The CDR3 runs 14 residues. V was pared by 3 bases and J by 6 bases, with 5 bases of the junction left unmatched. CDR1 is MGHRA, CDR2 YSYEKL, per germline. Written as DNA, the CDR3 is TGCGCCAGCAGCCAGGAGGGGGCGCGTCAGCCCCAGCATTTT. It encodes CASSQEGARQPQHF.

This clone was found once. This chain uses TRBV5-4 with TRBJ2-7, with D maybe TRBD1 (6 bases). Germline V gives CDR1 SGHNT, CDR2 YYREEE (reference sequence). With 5 bases removed from V and 6 bases from J, the gap between germline ends came to 21 bases. This CDR3 has 15 amino acids. DNA for the CDR3: TGTGCCAGCAGACTCCCAGGACAGACTTCTGGCGAGCAGTACTTC. Protein: CASRLPGQTSGEQYF.

The chain links TRBV19 to TRBJ2-3; D is perhaps TRBD1 or TRBD2 (5 bases each). CDR1 is LNHDA, CDR2 SQIVND, per germline (reference sequence). V lost 6 bases and J 3 bases, leaving 16 bases between the germline ends. The CDR3 has 15 residues. The CDR3 sequence is CASSASGTETDTQYF. The CDR3, as DNA: TGTGCCAGTAGCGCTAGTGGGACGGAGACAGATACGCAGTATTTT. The entire variable domain, with the rest obtained from reference TRBV19 and TRBJ2-3, is as follows: DGGITQSPKYLFRKEGQNVTLSCEQNLNHDAMYWYRQDPGQGLRLIYYSQIVNDFQKGDIAEGYSVSREKKESFPLTVTSAQKNPTAFYLCASSASGTETDTQYFGPGTRLTVL.

The chain carries TRBV5-1 and TRBJ2-7, with D unclear. CDR3 size: 13 residues. Trimming cost V 0 bases and J 1 base, with 5 bases left between them. Germline V CDR1 and CDR2: SGHRS, YFSETQ. CDR3 DNA sequence: TGCGCCAGCAGCTTGGGTGTGTCCTACGAGCAGTACTTC. The encoded protein is CASSLGVSYEQYF.

This chain connects TRBV5-1 to TRBJ2-5; D not resolved. Trimming cost V 0 bases and J 0 bases, with 0 bases left between them. The germline CDR1 and CDR2 sequences are SGHRS and YFSETQ. The CDR3 runs to 12 residues. The DNA for the CDR3 is TGCGCCAGCAGCTTGGACCAAGAGACCCAGTACTTC. This sequence encodes CASSLDQETQYF.

The chain employs TRBV29-1 and TRBJ1-2; possibly TRBD1 for D (5 bases). V was cut by 6 bases and J by 5 bases, with 13 bases left in between. Per germline, CDR1 SQVTM and CDR2 ANQGSEA. The CDR3 is 12 residues long. The CDR3 DNA reads TGCAGCGTCGTTGGGACGGTTTATGGCTACACCTTC. The encoded protein is CSVVGTVYGYTF.

V gene TRBV12-5 combines with J gene TRBJ2-1; TRBD2 is a possible D gene (5 bases). The CDR3 loop spans 11 amino acids. V was pared by 5 bases and J by 8 bases, with 7 bases between. Germline V lookup: CDR1 LGHNT, CDR2 FRNRAP. In DNA, the CDR3 is TGTGCTAGTGGTGTAGCGTATGAGCAGTTCTTC. Translation: CASGVAYEQFF.

The chain combines TRBV4-3 with TRBJ2-2, with D unclear. This CDR3 spans 12 amino acids. Germline CDR1 LGHNA, CDR2 YSLEER. V was shortened by 8 bases and J by 7 bases, with 11 bases between the two germline ends. This CDR3 is CASVAIYGELFF. CDR3 sequence (DNA): TGCGCCAGCGTGGCAATTTACGGGGAGCTGTTTTTT.

The V call is TRBV5-1, the J call TRBJ1-4, with D possibly matching TRBD1 (6 bases). Per the germline V gene, CDR1 is SGHRS and CDR2 is YFSETQ. Trimming cost V 4 bases and J 8 bases, with 18 bases left between them. The CDR3 extends over 15 amino acids. In nucleotides, the CDR3 is TGCGCCAGCAGCGTCTACAGGGCGGGGAACGAAAAACTGTTTTTT. It specifies CASSVYRAGNEKLFF.

In regard to this clone: This sample also contains other DNA sequences that code for the same CDR3. This sequence joins TRBV29-1 and TRBJ2-2; tentative D call: TRBD2 (6 bases). Germline assignment: CDR1 SQVTM and CDR2 ANQGSEA. The CDR3 is 13 amino acids. V lost 2 bases, J lost 3 bases, and 7 bases lay in between. The CDR3 DNA sequence: TGCAGCGTTGAACCGGGAGACACCGGGGAGCTGTTTTTT. Its protein is CSVEPGDTGELFF.

The genes are TRBV30 and TRBJ1-4; 11 bases align to TRBD1. V trimming: 5 bases; J trimming: 8 bases; junction bases outside the gene matches: 10. CDR1 is GTSNPN and CDR2 is SVGIG in the germline V gene (reference sequence). The CDR3 length is 15 residues. The CDR3: CAWGGQGAQEEKLFF. CDR3 bases: TGTGCCTGGGGCGGACAGGGGGCGCAGGAAGAAAAACTGTTTTTT.